These 27 T cell receptor beta chains came from one sample sequenced in a study of T cells after yellow fever vaccination. TCRdb passed the 5' RACE reads through MiXCR, listing each CDR3 protein once. The sample holds a few hundred thousand distinct CDR3 sequences; approximately 10% are singletons and the top ten take about 3.7%. Sequences were derived from CD4+ T cells sorted from PBMCs, sampled 5 days after the yellow fever booster vaccination. These receptors all come from a man aged 18 to 29 who received the YFV17D yellow fever vaccine.

The chain combines TRBV7-2 with TRBJ2-5, with TRBD2 matching 10 bases. Germline CDR1 and CDR2: SGHTA and FQGNSA. The J segment lost 1 base and the V segment lost 7 bases, leaving 3 bases of the junction unmatched. This CDR3 comprises 14 residues. This CDR3 is CASTSGGLQETQYF. The CDR3 DNA reads as TGTGCCAGCACTAGCGGGGGACTCCAAGAGACCCAGTACTTC.

This clonotype was recorded a few times. V gene TRBV13 combines with J gene TRBJ2-7; perhaps TRBD1 as D (5 bases). Germline V gene lookup returns CDR1 PRHDT and CDR2 FYEKMQ (reference sequence). This CDR3 is 14 amino acids long. V dropped 2 bases and J dropped 1 base, with 9 bases sitting between them. The CDR3: CASSLSTASYEQYF. CDR3 DNA sequence: TGTGCCAGCAGCTTATCGACAGCATCCTACGAGCAGTACTTC.

CDR3 sequence: CASSQVAGGAQYF. The CDR3 bases are TGTGCCAGCAGCCAAGTTGCCGGGGGGGCCCAGTACTTC. V is TRBV4-2 and J is TRBJ2-5, with 8 bases matching TRBD2. Germline trimming cut 1 base from V and 9 bases from J; bases unmatched to any gene: 4. Germline loops: CDR1 LGHNA, CDR2 YNFKEQ. CDR3 size: 13 residues.

This clonotype turned up a few times. The CDR3 here is CASSLAHTGEGNQPQHF. The CDR3 DNA reads TGTGCCAGCAGCTTAGCGCATACAGGGGAGGGCAATCAGCCCCAGCATTTT. This chain uses TRBV7-8 with TRBJ1-5; 7 nucleotides agree with TRBD1. The germline gives CDR1 SGHVS, CDR2 FQNEAQ. This CDR3 comprises 17 residues. The trim removed 0 bases at V and 2 bases at J, leaving 7 bases unmatched.

V and J are TRBV5-1 and TRBJ1-2; D remains unclear. The V end was cut by 3 bases, the J end by 6 bases, with 18 bases between. The CDR3 has 15 amino acids. From germline, CDR1 is SGHRS and CDR2 YFSETQ. The CDR3 bases are TGCGCCAGCAGCTCCCAGTGGGAGGGCGCGAATGGCTACACCTTC. Translation: CASSSQWEGANGYTF.

J is TRBJ2-2 and V is TRBV18, with unresolved D. The CDR3 consists of 16 residues. The V gene's germline CDR1 is KGHSH and CDR2 LQKENI. V lost 6 bases and J lost 1, with 15 bases in between. The DNA of the CDR3 is TGTGCCAGCTCGCCAAGTCCCTTAATGAACACCGGGGAGCTGTTTTTT. Protein product: CASSPSPLMNTGELFF.

The rearrangement joins TRBV20-1 to TRBJ1-4; unclear D gene. Germline lookup yields CDR1 DFQATT and CDR2 SNEGSKA (reference sequence). Trimming stripped 6 bases from V and 10 bases from J, with 21 bases between. The CDR3 has 14 amino acids. The CDR3 DNA is TGCAGTGCGTTGCAGGTTCTTAACAGTGGAAAACTGTTTTTT. Its translation: CSALQVLNSGKLFF.

The V and J genes are TRBV9 and TRBJ1-5, with 9 bases aligning to TRBD1. CDR3 size: 14 residues. The V segment lost 0 bases and the J segment 5 bases; nucleotides outside the gene matches: 0. In germline, CDR1 is SGDLS, CDR2 YYNGEE. DNA for the CDR3: TGTGCCAGCAGCGTAGGACAGGGGGATCAGCCCCAGCATTTT. This codes for CASSVGQGDQPQHF.

Only a few counts were recorded for this clonotype. The chain's CDR3 is CAWTGTSGFTDTQYF. Here the CDR3 DNA reads TGTGCCTGGACCGGGACTAGCGGATTCACAGATACGCAGTATTTT. J is TRBJ2-3 and V is TRBV30; 11 bases match TRBD2. Germline V gene sequence: CDR1 GTSNPN, CDR2 SVGIG (reference sequence). The V segment lost 4 bases and the J segment 2 bases; nucleotides outside the gene matches: 5. This CDR3 region has 15 residues.

This chain uses TRBV12-3 or TRBV12-4 with TRBJ1-5, with TRBD1 matching 9 bases. Trimming took 1 base from V and 7 from J; bases not matched to a gene: 5. This CDR3 is built from 15 residues. CDR3 residues: CASSLVQGAFQPQHF. The CDR3, as DNA: TGTGCCAGCAGTTTAGTACAGGGGGCCTTCCAGCCCCAGCATTTT.

This clonotype was seen many times. This rearrangement joins TRBV4-2 to TRBJ2-3; D is ambiguous. The CDR3 sequence is 13 residues long. Trimming shortened V by 0 bases and J by 0 bases, and 1 base separated the two germline ends. Germline assignment: CDR1 LGHNA and CDR2 YNFKEQ. This CDR3 is CASSQDSTDTQYF. In DNA form, the CDR3 reads TGTGCCAGCAGCCAAGATAGCACAGATACGCAGTATTTT.

The chain recombines TRBV5-1 with TRBJ2-2; possibly TRBD2 for D (5 bases). Germline CDR1 SGHRS, CDR2 YFSETQ. V was shortened by 0 bases and J by 5 bases, with 8 bases between the two germline ends. The CDR3 runs to 14 residues. The CDR3 protein is CASSLARETGELFF. CDR3 nucleotides: TGCGCCAGCAGCTTGGCCCGGGAAACCGGGGAGCTGTTTTTT. The complete variable domain, with remaining parts taken from reference TRBV5-1 and TRBJ2-2, reads KAGVTQTPRYLIKTRGQQVTLSCSPISGHRSVSWYQQTPGQGLQFLFEYFSETQRNKGNFPGRFSGRQFSNSRSEMNVSTLELGDSALYLCASSLARETGELFFGEGSRLTVL.

Only a few counts were recorded for this clonotype. The gene calls are TRBV4-1 and TRBJ1-2; D ambiguous. The CDR3 extends over 16 amino acids. Germline V gives CDR1 MGHRA, CDR2 YSYEKL. V lost 0 bases and J lost 4, with 15 bases in between. The CDR3 reads CASSQDSGRRIYGYTF. The CDR3 nucleotides read TGCGCCAGCAGCCAAGATTCCGGCAGGCGAATCTATGGCTACACCTTC.

About this clonotype: The conserved closing phenylalanine or tryptophan is absent in this CDR3, likely reflecting a read error. This rearrangement joins TRBV4-3 to TRBJ1-1; TRBD1 aligns across 7 bases. The CDR3 covers 15 residues. With V trimmed by 0 bases and J by 0 bases, 1 base remained unmatched. Germline V CDR1 and CDR2: LGHNA, YSLEER. CDR3 coding DNA: TGCGCCAGCAGCCAAGAGGGACAGCTGAACACTGAAGCTTTCATT. This encodes CASSQEGQLNTEAFI.

This clonotype has a count of ten or more. This chain joins TRBV5-4 and TRBJ1-2, with 7 bases that match TRBD1. The CDR3 runs to 13 residues. V shed 4 bases and J 3 bases; nucleotides not matched to a gene: 3. Germline V gives CDR1 SGHNT, CDR2 YYREEE (reference sequence). The CDR3: CASSPTGDYGYTF. DNA of the CDR3: TGTGCCAGCAGCCCTACAGGGGACTATGGCTACACCTTC. The entire variable domain, with the rest obtained from reference TRBV5-4 and TRBJ1-2, is as follows: ETGVTQSPTHLIKTRGQQVTLRCSSQSGHNTVSWYQQALGQGPQFIFQYYREEENGRGNFPPRFSGLQFPNYSSELNVNALELDDSALYLCASSPTGDYGYTFGSGTRLTVV.

The table lists this clonotype with many counts. This rearrangement joins TRBV21-1 to TRBJ2-5; the D call of TRBD1 is as the table states it, not checked on the DNA. TRBV21-1 has pseudogene status. This CDR3 spans 15 amino acids. The CDR3 sequence: CASSKEEGGQETQYF. The DNA for the CDR3 is TGTGCCAGCAGCAAAGAGGAGGGGGGGCAAGAGACCCAGTACTTC.

The chain couples TRBV7-2 to TRBJ1-5; D gene uncertain. V shed 1 base and J shed 4 bases, with 5 bases lying between them. The CDR3 runs to 13 residues. Germline-derived CDR1 and CDR2 are SGHTA and FQGNSA. In DNA form, the CDR3 reads TGTGCCAGCAGCTTAGAGCAGAATCAGCCCCAGCATTTT. Its translation is CASSLEQNQPQHF.

The chain is built from TRBV4-2 and TRBJ2-3; TRBD2 matches 16 bases. The V segment lost 5 bases and the J segment 6 bases; nucleotides outside the gene matches: 11. Germline lookup yields CDR1 LGHNA and CDR2 YNFKEQ. CDR3 length: 18 residues. CDR3 coding DNA: TGTGCCAGCAGCTGGCCCGGGACTAGCGGGGGGGCCATGGATACGCAGTATTTT. Translated: CASSWPGTSGGAMDTQYF.

This clonotype was counted a few times. V usage is TRBV7-2 and J usage is TRBJ2-7, with D possibly matching TRBD2 (7 bases). The CDR3 is 15 amino acids. Trimming took 0 bases from V and 6 from J, leaving 15 bases between them. CDR1 is SGHTA, CDR2 FQGNSA, per germline. The CDR3, as DNA: TGTGCCAGCAGCTTAGCCCACGGGGGGCAGGGCGAGCAGTACTTC. This codes for CASSLAHGGQGEQYF.

The chain employs TRBV7-2 and TRBJ1-2, with D hard to call. Germline V gives CDR1 SGHTA, CDR2 FQGNSA. The CDR3 is 15 amino acids. Trimming took 7 bases from V and 2 from J, leaving 17 bases between them. CDR3 nucleotide sequence: TGTGCCAGCAAAGGCCTAGACCTGGGGAACTATGGCTACACCTTC. This codes for CASKGLDLGNYGYTF.

This clonotype showed up just a few times. The chain employs TRBV2 and TRBJ2-5; the match to TRBD2 covers 8 bases. Trimming took 6 bases from V and 0 from J; bases not matched to a gene: 6. Germline V CDR1 and CDR2: SNHLY, FYNNEI. The CDR3 is made up of 15 amino acids. The CDR3 sequence is CASSASLADQETQYF. The CDR3 nucleotides read TGTGCCAGCAGCGCGTCACTAGCGGACCAAGAGACCCAGTACTTC.

This clonotype was picked up a small number of times. The chain is built from TRBV5-1 and TRBJ1-2; D perhaps matches TRBD1 (6 bases). The germline V gene encodes CDR1 SGHRS and CDR2 YFSETQ. Trimming removed 0 bases at V and 2 bases at J, with 8 bases between. The CDR3 contains 14 residues. The CDR3 spells CASSLDDRNYGYTF. CDR3 DNA: TGCGCCAGCAGCTTGGATGACAGGAACTATGGCTACACCTTC.

The sample holds a few counts of this clonotype. J is TRBJ1-5 and V is TRBV18; D might be TRBD1 (5 bases). The CDR3 totals 16 residues. Germline assignment: CDR1 KGHSH and CDR2 LQKENI. Between the trimmed V and J ends, which lost 6 bases and 3 bases, there was a span of 18 bases. The CDR3, as DNA: TGTGCCAGCTCCTCCGAGACAGTCACGGTCAATCAGCCCCAGCATTTT. It is translated as CASSSETVTVNQPQHF.

This clonotype was observed at least ten times. The J gene is TRBJ2-3, the V gene TRBV7-9; no clear D gene. The germline gives CDR1 SEHNR, CDR2 FQNEAQ (reference sequence). Trimming left V 5 bases short and J 6 bases short, with 12 bases between. This CDR3 contains 13 residues. CDR3 sequence: CASSPPVYDTQYF. The CDR3 DNA sequence: TGTGCCAGCAGCCCGCCTGTATATGATACGCAGTATTTT.

The chain carries TRBV5-1 and TRBJ2-5; 7 nucleotides match TRBD2. V lost 0 bases, J lost 1 base, and 6 bases stayed unmatched. The CDR3 loop spans 16 amino acids. Germline-derived CDR1 and CDR2 are SGHRS and YFSETQ. CDR3 protein: CASSLEPAGSQETQYF. The CDR3 bases are TGCGCCAGCAGCTTGGAACCAGCGGGGAGCCAAGAGACCCAGTACTTC.

The chain employs TRBV25-1 and TRBJ1-6, with TRBD1 identical over 9 bases. CDR1 is MGHDK and CDR2 is SYGVNS in the germline V gene. The CDR3 loop spans 15 amino acids. The junction had 3 bases not matched to a gene; V was cut back by 4 bases and J by 5 bases. The CDR3: CASSVRDRDNSPLHF. CDR3 sequence (DNA): TGTGCCAGCAGTGTCCGGGACAGGGATAATTCACCCCTCCACTTT. Together with reference TRBV25-1 and TRBJ1-6, the CDR3 gives the full variable domain: EADIYQTPRYLVIGTGKKITLECSQTMGHDKMYWYQQDPGMELHLIHYSYGVNSTEKGDLSSESTVSRIRTEHFPLTLESARPSHTSQYLCASSVRDRDNSPLHFGNGTRLTVT.

The chain combines TRBV18 with TRBJ2-6; D ambiguous. The CDR3 contains 16 residues. The V gene's germline CDR1 is KGHSH and CDR2 LQKENI. The V gene lost 2 bases and the J gene lost 2 bases, with 10 bases spanning the gap. CDR3 protein: CASSPIHGAGANVLTF. The CDR3 nucleotides are TGTGCCAGCTCACCAATACACGGTGCTGGGGCCAACGTCCTGACTTTC.